A single sample is the source of the 21 T cell receptor beta chains below, sequenced in a study of identical twins. TCRdb independently ran MiXCR on the 5' RACE reads; one entry per CDR3 protein. Of some 1,600,000 distinct CDR3 sequences in the sample, under 35% were seen once. Specimen: cord blood. Receptor source: a newborn girl in good health.

This clonotype was counted a few times. V gene TRBV20-1 combines with J gene TRBJ2-1; no clear D gene. The CDR3 has 14 residues. V dropped 2 bases and J dropped 9 bases, with 17 bases sitting between them. CDR1 and CDR2 (germline): DFQATT, SNEGSKA (reference sequence). The CDR3: CSARKGVASAEQFF. The DNA of the CDR3 is TGCAGTGCTAGAAAGGGCGTGGCGAGCGCTGAGCAGTTCTTC.

J is TRBJ2-1 and V is TRBV2, with D possibly matching TRBD2 (6 bases). Trimming left V 11 bases short and J 0 bases short, with 20 bases between. Per the germline V gene, CDR1 is SNHLY and CDR2 is FYNNEI. This CDR3 is built from 16 residues. CDR3 amino acids: CAGLWRRGDSYNEQFF. CDR3 coding DNA: TGTGCCGGGCTCTGGAGGCGGGGTGACTCCTACAATGAGCAGTTCTTC.

DNA for the CDR3: TGTGCCAGCAGCTTAGAGGCCGGCGTGAGCTATGGCTACACCTTC. It codes for CASSLEAGVSYGYTF. The gene calls are TRBV7-8 and TRBJ1-2; D remains ambiguous. This CDR3 is 15 amino acids long. Trimming stripped 1 base from V and 4 bases from J, with 13 bases between. Germline lookup yields CDR1 SGHVS and CDR2 FQNEAQ.

This clonotype occurred a few times. The V and J genes are TRBV20-1 and TRBJ2-3; D gene uncertain. CDR3 size: 13 residues. Per germline, CDR1 DFQATT and CDR2 SNEGSKA (reference sequence). Trimming removed 1 base at V and 5 bases at J, with 10 bases between. The DNA for the CDR3 is TGCAGTGCTAGAGCCCTAGGAGTAGATACGCAGTATTTT. It encodes CSARALGVDTQYF.

This clonotype was seen repeatedly, ten times or more. V gene TRBV7-2 combines with J gene TRBJ1-2; 8 nucleotides agree with TRBD1. Trimming cost V 5 bases and J 2 bases; bases outside gene matches: 7. Germline V lookup: CDR1 SGHTA, CDR2 FQGNSA. CDR3 length equals 15 residues. The CDR3 DNA sequence: TGTGCCAGCAGCATCCGGACAGGGTGGAACTATGGCTACACCTTC. Translation: CASSIRTGWNYGYTF.

This clonotype was seen only a few times. The chain uses TRBV2 and TRBJ1-1; D is unresolved. Germline V gene data show CDR1 as SNHLY and CDR2 as FYNNEI. V was clipped by 8 bases and J by 0 bases, with 7 bases between them. The CDR3 has 12 residues. The CDR3 spells CASCVMNTEAFF. In DNA form, the CDR3 reads TGTGCCAGCTGTGTTATGAACACTGAAGCTTTCTTT.

This clonotype appeared a few times. The V and J genes are TRBV20-1 and TRBJ2-1; D perhaps matches TRBD2 (5 bases). The CDR3 runs 13 residues. The V gene's germline CDR1 is DFQATT and CDR2 SNEGSKA (reference sequence). V gave up 6 bases and J gave up 6 bases, with 15 bases separating them. Written as DNA, the CDR3 is TGCAGTGCCCCCACTAGACCTCTCAATGAGCAGTTCTTC. Translating gives CSAPTRPLNEQFF.

The chain links TRBV20-1 to TRBJ2-7; TRBD2 aligns across 7 bases. In germline, CDR1 is DFQATT, CDR2 SNEGSKA (reference sequence). V was pared by 1 base and J by 2 bases, with 8 bases of the junction left unmatched. This CDR3 comprises 15 residues. CDR3 nucleotides: TGCAGTGCTAGAGGCTCACTAGCGCGCACCTACGAGCAGTACTTC. It encodes CSARGSLARTYEQYF.

This clonotype has ten or more counts. The J gene is TRBJ2-1, the V gene TRBV4-1, with TRBD2 identical over 11 bases. Germline trimming cut 3 bases from V and 2 bases from J; bases unmatched to any gene: 6. There are 17 residues in the CDR3. CDR1 and CDR2 from the germline V gene are MGHRA and YSYEKL. DNA of the CDR3: TGCGCCAGCAGCCAGTCTAGCGGGAGGAGTACCTACAATGAGCAGTTCTTC. Translation: CASSQSSGRSTYNEQFF.

As for this clonotype: The junction differs from germline at one of its ends, possibly a read error. The chain employs TRBV18 and TRBJ2-1; the D call may be TRBD1 or TRBD2 (5 bases each). The CDR3 spans 15 residues. The V gene's germline CDR1 is KGHSH and CDR2 LQKENI. This CDR3 reads CACSPGLGVSYEQFF. In DNA, the CDR3 is TGTGCCTGCTCACCAGGATTGGGGGTTTCGTATGAGCAGTTCTTC.

The J gene is TRBJ1-5, the V gene TRBV7-6, with D uncertain. CDR3 size: 15 residues. V lost 5 bases, J lost 0 bases, and 11 bases lay in between. Germline V gene data show CDR1 as SGHVS and CDR2 as FNYEAQ. CDR3 sequence (DNA): TGTGCCAGCAGCCCCACAATTAATAGCAATCAGCCCCAGCATTTT. It specifies CASSPTINSNQPQHF.

The chain is built from TRBV20-1 and TRBJ2-4; D may be TRBD2 (6 bases). The end of the DNA fits TRBJ2-7 better, so the J call may be wrong. Germline V lookup: CDR1 DFQATT, CDR2 SNEGSKA (reference sequence). The CDR3 is 13 amino acids. CDR3: CSARVSGVPEQYF. CDR3 in DNA: TGCAGTGCTAGAGTTTCGGGGGTCCCCGAGCAGTACTTC.

The chain links TRBV21-1 to TRBJ2-1. TRBV21-1 is noted as a pseudogene. The CDR3 loop spans 16 amino acids. The CDR3 is CASSKAGGRPYNEQFF. CDR3 in DNA: TGTGCCAGCAGCAAAGCCGGCGGGAGGCCCTACAATGAGCAGTTCTTC.

The rearrangement links TRBV20-1 to TRBJ2-4; TRBD2 might be the D (5 bases). CDR1 is DFQATT, CDR2 SNEGSKA, per germline (reference sequence). Deletions cut 0 bases from V and 13 bases from J, with 22 bases between. The CDR3 has 15 residues. CDR3: CSARELGEDSYVQYF. CDR3 DNA sequence: TGCAGTGCTAGAGAGCTGGGAGAAGACTCCTACGTGCAGTACTTC.

The gene calls are TRBV3-1 and TRBJ2-4; 11 nucleotides agree with TRBD1. The assigned J gene may be wrong: the sequence end matches TRBJ2-7 better. CDR3 length: 16 residues. The V gene's germline CDR1 is LGHDT and CDR2 YNNKEL (reference sequence). CDR3 region: CASSQDGQGARYEQYF. Written as DNA, the CDR3 is TGTGCCAGCAGCCAAGACGGACAGGGGGCGAGGTACGAGCAGTACTTC.

This chain uses TRBV9 with TRBJ2-5; tentative D call: TRBD2 (6 bases). The end of the DNA aligns better with TRBJ2-1, so the J call may be wrong. The CDR3 extends over 16 amino acids. In germline, CDR1 is SGDLS, CDR2 YYNGEE. DNA for the CDR3: TGTGCCAGCAGCGAATCTTGCCTAGCGAGGAAAGAGACCCAGTTCTTC. Amino acid sequence: CASSESCLARKETQFF.

Many counts were recorded for this clonotype. The chain employs TRBV4-1 and TRBJ2-7; 10 bases line up with TRBD2. Trimming removed 1 base from V and 5 bases from J; junction bases left unmatched: 5. Germline V gene data show CDR1 as MGHRA and CDR2 as YSYEKL. This CDR3 has 15 residues. CDR3 DNA: TGCGCCAGCAGCCAAGCGGGACTAGCGTTCGACGAGCAGTACTTC. Translation gives CASSQAGLAFDEQYF.

J is TRBJ2-3 and V is TRBV27; 9 bases line up with TRBD1. V trimming: 6 bases; J trimming: 4 bases; junction bases outside the gene matches: 5. The CDR3 contains 14 residues. In germline, CDR1 is MNHEY, CDR2 SMNVEV (reference sequence). The CDR3 DNA sequence: TGTGCCAGCAGCGGGACAGGGAGCGCAGATACGCAGTATTTT. Translating it yields CASSGTGSADTQYF.

Only a few counts were recorded for this clonotype. The rearrangement links TRBV20-1 to TRBJ2-5, with a weak D call TRBD2 (5 bases). V shed 4 bases and J shed 1 base, with 10 bases lying between them. This CDR3 comprises 13 residues. Germline V gene lookup returns CDR1 DFQATT and CDR2 SNEGSKA (reference sequence). The CDR3, as DNA: TGCAGTGCTATAATAGCGACCCAAGAGACCCAGTACTTC. Translation: CSAIIATQETQYF.

As regards this clonotype: At one of its ends the junction is not consistent with the germline gene, which may arise from a read error. The chain couples TRBV6-6 to TRBJ1-1, with 9 nucleotides matching TRBD1. Germline CDR1 MNHNY, CDR2 SVGAGI (reference sequence). CDR3 length: 15 amino acids. As DNA, the CDR3 is TGTGCCAACAGTTACCCGGGACAGGGGAACACTGAAGCTTTCTTT. This sequence encodes CANSYPGQGNTEAFF.

This clonotype was seen more than once but under ten times. This chain links TRBV5-4 with TRBJ2-3; D ambiguous. CDR1 is SGHNT, CDR2 YYREEE, per germline (reference sequence). The CDR3 has 14 amino acids. Trimming left V 6 bases short and J 1 base short, with 12 bases between. The CDR3, as DNA: TGTGCCAGCACCCATCGTTCTGGCACAGATACGCAGTATTTT. Translating gives CASTHRSGTDTQYF.